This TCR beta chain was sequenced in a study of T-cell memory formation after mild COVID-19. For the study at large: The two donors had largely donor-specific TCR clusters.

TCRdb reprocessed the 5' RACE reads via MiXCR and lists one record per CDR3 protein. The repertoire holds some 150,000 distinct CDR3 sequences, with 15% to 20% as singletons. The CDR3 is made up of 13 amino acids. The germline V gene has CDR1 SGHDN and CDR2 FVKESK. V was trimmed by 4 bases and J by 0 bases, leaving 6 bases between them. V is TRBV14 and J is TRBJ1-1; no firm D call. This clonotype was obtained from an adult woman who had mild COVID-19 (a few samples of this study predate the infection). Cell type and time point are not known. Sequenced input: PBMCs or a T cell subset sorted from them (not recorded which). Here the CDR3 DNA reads TGTGCCAGCAGCCGGTTCATGAACACTGAAGCTTTCTTT. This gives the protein CASSRFMNTEAFF.